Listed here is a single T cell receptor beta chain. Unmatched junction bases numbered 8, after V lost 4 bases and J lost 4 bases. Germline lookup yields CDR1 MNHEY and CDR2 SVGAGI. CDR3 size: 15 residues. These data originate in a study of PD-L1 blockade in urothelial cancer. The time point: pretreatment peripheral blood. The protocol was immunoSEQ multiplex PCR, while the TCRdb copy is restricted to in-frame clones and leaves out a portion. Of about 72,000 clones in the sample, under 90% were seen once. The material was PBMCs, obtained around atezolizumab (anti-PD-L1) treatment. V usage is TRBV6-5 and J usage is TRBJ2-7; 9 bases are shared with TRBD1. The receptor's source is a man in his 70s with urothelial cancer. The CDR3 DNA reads TGTGCCAGCAGTTCCCCGGGACAGGGTACATACGAGCAGTACTTC. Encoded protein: CASSSPGQGTYEQYF.